The rows below give T cell receptor beta chains drawn from one sample of a study of T cell repertoires in cytomegalovirus infection. From the reads, TCRdb called clonotypes with MiXCR, one entry per CDR3 protein. The sample has some 220,000 distinct CDR3 sequences; about 5.9% are singletons. The sequencing input was PBMCs. All receptors come from a human donor in good health (CMV status not recorded). Some clones in this sample may be carry-over from other donors' samples. Both conserved end residues are part of each CDR3. D genes are given only for firm matches. Expanded clones get a size class; other rows say once, few or many, or leave the size out.

18	TRBV6-6	TRBD1	many	TRBJ2-5	TGTGCCAGCAGTTACTCGAATGGCGGCCAGGGGGATGGAGAGACCCAGTACTTC	CASSYSNGGQGDGETQYF
17	TRBV20-1	TRBD2	many	TRBJ2-5	TGCAGTGCTAGCGGGCTAGCGGGGGGGTGGGGAGAAGAGACCCAGTACTTC	CSASGLAGGWGEETQYF
18	TRBV7-8	.	many	TRBJ2-7	TGTGCCAGCAGCTTTCCCCACCCCCGGACGGAGATCCCTTACGAGCAGTACTTC	CASSFPHPRTEIPYEQYF
15	TRBV7-2	.	many	TRBJ2-3	TGTGCCAGCAGCTCCAAAAGACTAGTCGCAGATACGCAGTATTTT	CASSSKRLVADTQYF
13	TRBV20-1	.	many	TRBJ2-6	TGCAGTGCTGAGGTGTTGGGGGCCAACGTCCTGACTTTC	CSAEVLGANVLTF
16	TRBV29-1	TRBD1	many	TRBJ1-1	TGCAGCGTTGCGGGTGGGGCGAGGGGGCCGAACACTGAAGCTTTCTTT	CSVAGGARGPNTEAFF
15	TRBV7-2	.	many	TRBJ1-2	TGTGCCAGCAGCTTGGCGCCTCTGCAGAACTATGGCTACACCTTC	CASSLAPLQNYGYTF
15	TRBV5-4	TRBD2	many	TRBJ2-3	TGTGCCAGCAGCGACTCTAGCGGGGGACGAGATACGCAGTATTTT	CASSDSSGGRDTQYF
13	TRBV6-2/TRBV6-3	.	many	TRBJ2-7	TGTGCCAGCGGGCGGGTAGACTCCTACGAGCAGTACTTC	CASGRVDSYEQYF
15	TRBV7-2	.	many	TRBJ2-7	TGTGCCAGCAGCTTAGTCGACTCGAACAATTACGAGCAGTACTTC	CASSLVDSNNYEQYF
16	TRBV7-7	TRBD2	many	TRBJ2-1	TGTGCTAGCAGCCCCCAAACTAGCGGGGGGGCCGGTGAGCAGTTCTTC	CASSPQTSGGAGEQFF
11	TRBV2	.	few	TRBJ2-7	TGTGCCAGCAGACAGGGTTACGAGCAGTACTTC	CASRQGYEQYF
16	TRBV6-1	.	many	TRBJ2-2	TGTGCCAGCAGTGTGCAGGGGGGCGTCGGCACCGGGGAGCTGTTTTTT	CASSVQGGVGTGELFF
12	TRBV29-1	TRBD2	many	TRBJ2-3	TGCAGCGTGCGGGGGGCTGAAGATACGCAGTATTTT	CSVRGAEDTQYF
13	TRBV20-1	.	many	TRBJ2-5	TGCAGTGCTAGAGATGTCAGGGGAGAGACCCAGTACTTC	CSARDVRGETQYF
12	TRBV29-1	.	few	TRBJ1-2	TGCAGCGCTCGGGCAGGGGAAGATGGCTACACCTTC	CSARAGEDGYTF
15	TRBV5-1	.	many	TRBJ1-5	TGCGCCAGCAGCGAGGCAGGGGAGACCAATCAGCCCCAGCATTTT	CASSEAGETNQPQHF
14	TRBV28	.	many	TRBJ1-2	TGTGCCAGCAGTCCCCCCACATCGCCAAATGGCTACACCTTC	CASSPPTSPNGYTF
15	TRBV10-3	TRBD1	many	TRBJ2-7	TGTGCCATCAGTGTAGGGGGACAGTTAACCAACGAGCAGTACTTC	CAISVGGQLTNEQYF
15	TRBV11-2	.	many	TRBJ2-1	TGTGCCAGCAGCTTAGCTACAGGGGGGGACGATGAGCAGTTCTTC	CASSLATGGDDEQFF
12	TRBV29-1	TRBD1	.	TRBJ2-7	TGCAGCGTAGTCACAGGGGGAAACGAGCAGTACTTC	CSVVTGGNEQYF
16	TRBV28	TRBD2	many	TRBJ2-5	TGTGCCAGCAGTCTTACTAGCGGGGGGGGTCAAGAGACCCAGTACTTC	CASSLTSGGGQETQYF
13	TRBV5-5	.	many	TRBJ1-3	TGTGCCAGCAGCCAGGGGTCTGGAAACACCATATATTTT	CASSQGSGNTIYF
15	TRBV2	.	.	TRBJ1-3	TGTGCCAGCAGTGAAACGAACAGGGCTGGAAACACCATATATTTT	CASSETNRAGNTIYF
16	TRBV6-2/TRBV6-3	.	many	TRBJ1-2	TGTGCCAGCAGTTACGGAGAGGGACGGGGACGAGATGGCTACACCTTC	CASSYGEGRGRDGYTF
14	TRBV24-1	TRBD1	many	TRBJ2-7	TGTGCCACCAGTGGGGGGACAGGGGAGGACGAGCAGTACTTC	CATSGGTGEDEQYF
14	TRBV2	TRBD2	many	TRBJ2-5	TGTGCCAGTACTAGCGGGAGGGGTCAAGAGACCCAGTACTTC	CASTSGRGQETQYF
14	TRBV7-9	.	many	TRBJ2-1	TGTGCCAGCAGCTTAGGTCCACCCAGCGGTGAGCAGTTCTTC	CASSLGPPSGEQFF
16	TRBV6-2/TRBV6-3	TRBD1	many	TRBJ2-1	TGTGCCAGCAGTTACTCCGGGACAGGGGACTTGAATGAGCAGTTCTTC	CASSYSGTGDLNEQFF
17	TRBV6-2/TRBV6-3	.	many	TRBJ1-1	TGTGCCAGCAGTTACTCGAGTAGGGCGGCGTGGGAAACTGAAGCTTTCTTT	CASSYSSRAAWETEAFF
14	TRBV7-8	TRBD1	few	TRBJ1-4	TGTGCCAGCAGCTCCGGGACAGGTTATGAAAAACTGTTTTTT	CASSSGTGYEKLFF
15	TRBV6-2/TRBV6-3	.	many	TRBJ2-2	TGTGCCAGCAGCTTTGAGGGGCCGAACACCGGGGAGCTGTTTTTT	CASSFEGPNTGELFF
12	TRBV7-9	TRBD1	many	TRBJ1-1	TGTGCCAGCAGACAAGACAGGGGTGAGGCTTTCTTT	CASRQDRGEAFF
13	TRBV2	.	.	TRBJ2-7	TGTGCCAGCAGTCTAGTGAACGGGGGCGTGCAGTACTTC	CASSLVNGGVQYF
14	TRBV5-1	.	.	TRBJ2-7	TGCGCCAGCAGCCCTCGACAAGAAACCTACGAGCAGTACTTC	CASSPRQETYEQYF
15	TRBV7-2	.	many	TRBJ2-3	TGTGCCAGCAGCTCACAGGGTTATGGGACAGATACGCAGTATTTT	CASSSQGYGTDTQYF
12	TRBV6-5	.	few	TRBJ2-1	TGTGCCAGCAGTTACGCAGGGACTGAGCAGTTCTTC	CASSYAGTEQFF
12	TRBV29-1	.	few	TRBJ2-3	TGCAGCGTTGAAGATCAAGGGTATACGCAGTATTTT	CSVEDQGYTQYF
13	TRBV30	.	many	TRBJ1-1	TGTGCCTGGAGGTCAGGGTCGAACACTGAAGCTTTCTTT	CAWRSGSNTEAFF
14	TRBV30	.	.	TRBJ1-1	TGTGCCTGGAGTGTACAGTCAGGGGTCACTGAAGCTTTCTTT	CAWSVQSGVTEAFF
15	TRBV12-3/TRBV12-4	.	many	TRBJ1-5	TGTGCCAGCATGCGGGTTTCAGGCGGCAATCAGCCCCAGCATTTT	CASMRVSGGNQPQHF
15	TRBV7-2	.	many	TRBJ2-4	TGTGCCAGCAGCTCCCAGGTGCTAGCCAAAAACATTCAGTACTTC	CASSSQVLAKNIQYF
15	TRBV29-1	TRBD1	many	TRBJ2-1	TGCAGCGTTAAAGCCGGGACAGGGGTCCGGAATGAGCAGTTCTTC	CSVKAGTGVRNEQFF
14	TRBV14	.	.	TRBJ1-1	TGTGCCAGCAGCCAAGAGTGGTACGACGCTGAAGCTTTCTTT	CASSQEWYDAEAFF
12	TRBV6-2/TRBV6-3	TRBD1	many	TRBJ2-1	TGTGCCAGCGGGAACAGGGGGAATGAGCAGTTCTTC	CASGNRGNEQFF
15	TRBV28	.	many	TRBJ2-2	TGTGCCAGCAGTTCCTCAGCTCCGAACACCGGGGAGCTGTTTTTT	CASSSSAPNTGELFF
15	TRBV7-2	.	many	TRBJ2-2	TGTGCCAGCAGCTTACAAGCAGCGAACACCGGGGAGCTGTTTTTT	CASSLQAANTGELFF
12	TRBV6-2/TRBV6-3	.	many	TRBJ2-4	TGTGCCAGCAGCCAGGGCGGTTCCGTTCAGTACTTC	CASSQGGSVQYF
17	TRBV6-2/TRBV6-3	TRBD1	many	TRBJ2-7	TGTGCCAGCAGTTTCTGGACAGGGGCTTCAAGGCCTACCGAGCAGTACTTC	CASSFWTGASRPTEQYF
17	TRBV2	.	many	TRBJ2-3	TGTGCCAGCAGTGAAGGAGGTCCCAGGGCGGGTGGAGATACGCAGTATTTT	CASSEGGPRAGGDTQYF